This T cell receptor (beta chain) was profiled in a study of blood T cells in healthy people across ages. Next came a second PCR, run for about 7 to 12 cycles, which used a sample-barcoded 5' primer along with a J-beta primer mix. Unique molecular identifiers of 12 random nucleotides labeled each cDNA. MiXCR, run by TCRdb on the 5' RACE reads, gives a single entry per CDR3 protein. The sample lists 1.2 million to 1.5 million distinct CDR3 sequences, around 42% seen once, with under 8% in the top ten. The TCR comes from a woman under 30 in good health. Input material: blood.

CDR3 in DNA: TGTGCCAGCAGCATCTCTAGCGGGGGGGCGGATGAGCAGTTCTTC. Protein: CASSISSGGADEQFF. This chain connects TRBV7-6 to TRBJ2-1, with 12 bases that match TRBD2. CDR1 is SGHVS, CDR2 FNYEAQ, per germline. The trim removed 5 bases at V and 8 bases at J, leaving 7 bases unmatched. This CDR3 comprises 15 residues.